A single sample is the source of the 22 T cell receptor beta chains below, sequenced in a study of blood T cell repertoires in COVID-19. Data came from immunoSEQ multiplex PCR; TCRdb stores just in-frame clones and leaves some out. There are around 240,000 clones in the sample; roughly 85% occur only once, and around 1.8% lies in the top ten. Sequencing input: PBMCs or T cells enriched from blood (not recorded which). The receptor set was obtained from a woman aged 50 to 65 who had recovered from COVID-19.

The V gene is TRBV19, the J gene TRBJ2-4; 7 nucleotides align to TRBD1. Germline CDR1 and CDR2: LNHDA and SQIVND (reference sequence). The length of the CDR3 is 15 residues. The V gene end was trimmed by 4 bases and the J gene end by 0 bases; junction bases not matched to a gene: 3. CDR3 amino acids: CASSTGTVAKNIQYF. CDR3 in DNA: TGTGCCAGTAGTACCGGGACAGTAGCCAAAAACATTCAGTACTTC.

V and J are TRBV10-3 and TRBJ2-7, with 7 nucleotides matching TRBD1. CDR1 and CDR2 from the germline V gene are ENHRY and SYGVKD. This CDR3 is built from 13 residues. The V gene end was trimmed by 5 bases and the J gene end by 6 bases; junction bases not matched to a gene: 7. The CDR3: CAISPGGSGEQYF. The CDR3 DNA reads as TGTGCCATCAGTCCAGGGGGAAGTGGCGAGCAGTACTTC.

This chain connects TRBV7-9 to TRBJ2-7; 10 nucleotides agree with TRBD2. CDR3 length: 13 amino acids. CDR1 is SEHNR, CDR2 FQNEAQ, per germline (reference sequence). With V trimmed by 8 bases and J by 3 bases, 4 bases remained unmatched. The chain's CDR3 is CASRTSGNYEQYF. Here the CDR3 DNA reads TGTGCCAGCCGAACTAGCGGGAACTACGAGCAGTACTTC.

The V call is TRBV28, the J call TRBJ1-5; D might be TRBD1 (6 bases). The CDR3 loop spans 16 amino acids. The ends were cut back, 6 bases at V and 5 bases at J, with 20 bases in the middle. Germline CDR1 MDHEN, CDR2 SYDVKM. This CDR3 is CASSYRGGGGYQPQHF. CDR3 nucleotides: TGTGCCAGCAGCTATAGGGGAGGGGGTGGTTATCAGCCCCAGCATTTT.

This clone has just one count. This sequence joins TRBV3-1 (or the pseudogene TRBV3-2) and TRBJ2-3; 7 bases map to TRBD2. This CDR3 contains 14 residues. V lost 4 bases to trimming and J lost 3 bases; unmatched junction nucleotides: 4. Germline V gene sequence: CDR1 LGHDT, CDR2 YNNKEL (reference sequence). This CDR3 reads CASSLGGPTDTQYF. The CDR3 nucleotides are TGTGCCAGCAGCCTGGGAGGGCCTACAGATACGCAGTATTTT.

The J gene is TRBJ2-3, the V gene TRBV5-4; the match to TRBD2 covers 10 bases. The V gene's germline CDR1 is SGHNT and CDR2 YYREEE (reference sequence). Trimming took 4 bases from V and 6 from J; bases not matched to a gene: 11. The CDR3 runs to 16 residues. Here the CDR3 DNA reads TGTGCCAGCAGCCCTTACCTAGCGGGAGATGGGGATACGCAGTATTTT. Residues: CASSPYLAGDGDTQYF.

The rearrangement uses TRBV11-3 and TRBJ2-1; 9 bases line up with TRBD2. This CDR3 region has 16 residues. CDR1 and CDR2 (germline): SGHNT, YENEEA. The V segment lost 0 bases and the J segment 6 bases; nucleotides outside the gene matches: 6. DNA of the CDR3: TGTGCCAGCAGCTTAGATGGTAGCGGGAGCTTCAATGAGCAGTTCTTC. Its protein is CASSLDGSGSFNEQFF.

V gene TRBV5-5 combines with J gene TRBJ1-2, with 9 positions matching TRBD1. Losses at the gene ends were 0 bases for V and 4 bases for J; bases not matched to a gene: 10. This CDR3 has 17 residues. Per germline, CDR1 SGHKS and CDR2 YYEKEE (reference sequence). Here the CDR3 DNA reads TGTGCCAGCAGCTTGGGGGTGGACAGGGGTTTCTCCTATGGCTACACCTTC. Translating gives CASSLGVDRGFSYGYTF.

V and J are TRBV5-1 and TRBJ1-1; D possibly corresponds to TRBD1 (6 bases). Germline V gene sequence: CDR1 SGHRS, CDR2 YFSETQ. This CDR3 has 15 amino acids. The V gene lost 1 base and the J gene lost 1 base, with 11 bases spanning the gap. The CDR3 loop is CASSLYGQTNTEAFF. CDR3 DNA: TGCGCCAGCAGCTTGTACGGACAGACGAACACTGAAGCTTTCTTT.

This rearrangement joins TRBV11-2 to TRBJ2-7; 12 bases are a match to TRBD2. Germline CDR1 is SGHAT and CDR2 is FQNNGV. This CDR3 comprises 14 residues. After removal of 4 bases from V and 6 bases from J, the junction contained 4 bases not matched to a gene. CDR3 region: CASSSGTSGSEQYF. The CDR3 DNA sequence: TGTGCCAGCAGCTCGGGGACTAGCGGGTCCGAGCAGTACTTC.

The chain uses TRBV15 and TRBJ2-1, with 7 bases lining up with TRBD1. The junction had 10 bases not matched to a gene; V was cut back by 6 bases and J by 8 bases. Germline V gives CDR1 LNHNV, CDR2 YYDKDF (reference sequence). The CDR3 extends over 14 amino acids. In nucleotides, the CDR3 is TGTGCCACCAGTCGAGACAGGGTAGTATATGAGCAGTTCTTC. It codes for CATSRDRVVYEQFF.

The chain joins TRBV10-3 to TRBJ1-2, with 7 bases lining up with TRBD1. Germline V lookup: CDR1 ENHRY, CDR2 SYGVKD. V was clipped by 6 bases and J by 1 base; unmatched bases: 8. This CDR3 comprises 15 residues. This CDR3 is CAIRPSTGVNYGYTF. CDR3 bases: TGTGCCATCAGGCCCTCCACAGGGGTTAACTATGGCTACACCTTC.

This clone appeared a few times. This chain joins TRBV15 and TRBJ2-7, with 7 bases lining up with TRBD1. The CDR3 consists of 13 residues. CDR1 LNHNV and CDR2 YYDKDF come from the germline V gene (reference sequence). After removal of 4 bases from V and 3 bases from J, the junction contained 3 bases not matched to a gene. As DNA, the CDR3 is TGTGCCACCAGCATCGCAGGGGGCTACGAGCAGTACTTC. Protein sequence: CATSIAGGYEQYF.

This chain connects TRBV20-1 to TRBJ2-7; TRBD2 agrees at 9 bases. The CDR3 is 13 residues long. Germline CDR1 DFQATT, CDR2 SNEGSKA (reference sequence). V shed 3 bases and J 6 bases; nucleotides not matched to a gene: 6. The CDR3 loop is CSASLAGVGEQYF. The CDR3 DNA is TGCAGTGCTAGTTTAGCGGGAGTAGGCGAGCAGTACTTC.

The CDR3 protein is CAIQRYNEQFF. The CDR3 DNA sequence: TGTGCCATCCAGCGTTACAATGAGCAGTTCTTC. This chain links TRBV24-1 with TRBJ2-1; unclear D gene. CDR3 length: 11 residues. The germline V and J ends were trimmed by 11 bases and 4 bases, with 8 bases remaining between them. CDR1 and CDR2 (germline): KGHDR, SFDVKD.

In this sample, this clone turned up many times. CDR3 DNA sequence: TGTGCCAGCAGAGCCTCGGGAGGCAGCGGAGGCTACACCTTC. Translation gives CASRASGGSGGYTF. The gene calls are TRBV28 and TRBJ1-2, with D unclear. V was trimmed by 6 bases and J by 8 bases, leaving 19 bases between them. The CDR3 is 14 amino acids. CDR1 and CDR2 from the germline V gene are MDHEN and SYDVKM.

V is TRBV3-1 (or the pseudogene TRBV3-2) and J is TRBJ2-7; TRBD2 aligns across 16 bases. V gave up 4 bases and J gave up 1 base; unmatched junction bases: 4. Germline CDR1 and CDR2: LGHDT and YNNKEL (reference sequence). The CDR3 length is 17 residues. The CDR3 DNA follows: TGTGCCAGCAGCCTCGGGACTAGCGGGAGGGCTTCCTACGAGCAGTACTTC. Translation: CASSLGTSGRASYEQYF.

This chain joins TRBV28 and TRBJ2-1; 12 bases are a match to TRBD2. The germline V gene has CDR1 MDHEN and CDR2 SYDVKM. CDR3 size: 18 residues. Trimming at V came to 4 bases and at J to 4 bases, leaving 11 bases not matched to a gene. CDR3 sequence (DNA): TGTGCCAGCAGTTACTTTAGGGGTACTAGCGGGAGGTACAATGAGCAGTTCTTC. This encodes CASSYFRGTSGRYNEQFF.

J is TRBJ2-5 and V is TRBV3-1 (or the pseudogene TRBV3-2); D gene ambiguous. The CDR3 runs 14 residues. CDR1 LGHDT and CDR2 YNNKEL come from the germline V gene (reference sequence). The V gene lost 8 bases and the J gene lost 0 bases, with 13 bases spanning the gap. CDR3 sequence: CASGTAGYQETQYF. In DNA form, the CDR3 reads TGTGCCAGCGGAACGGCCGGGTACCAAGAGACCCAGTACTTC.

J is TRBJ1-2 and V is TRBV28; 8 positions match TRBD1. The ends lost 2 bases at V and 3 bases at J; junction bases unmatched: 2. CDR3 length: 14 amino acids. Germline assignment: CDR1 MDHEN and CDR2 SYDVKM. CDR3 amino acids: CASSLADRDYGYTF. CDR3 coding DNA: TGTGCCAGCAGTTTAGCGGACAGGGACTATGGCTACACCTTC.

A single count supports this clone. In DNA, the CDR3 is TGTGCCAGTAGTGCCTACAGGGGGCCCGCGAGAGGCTACACCTTC. This sequence encodes CASSAYRGPARGYTF. This chain uses TRBV19 with TRBJ1-2; 9 nucleotides line up with TRBD1. The CDR3 contains 15 residues. Germline CDR1 is LNHDA and CDR2 is SQIVND (reference sequence). With V trimmed by 5 bases and J by 8 bases, 12 bases remained unmatched. The full variable domain, its missing parts supplied by reference TRBV19 and TRBJ1-2, is DGGITQSPKYLFRKEGQNVTLSCEQNLNHDAMYWYRQDPGQGLRLIYYSQIVNDFQKGDIAEGYSVSREKKESFPLTVTSAQKNPTAFYLCASSAYRGPARGYTFGSGTRLTVV.

This sequence joins TRBV5-4 and TRBJ1-2; no firm D call. CDR1 and CDR2 (germline): SGHNT, YYREEE (reference sequence). The CDR3 runs to 13 residues. The ends were cut back, 0 bases at V and 8 bases at J, with 11 bases in the middle. The CDR3 DNA follows: TGTGCCAGCAGCTTGGCGGGGTCGAGCGGCTACACCTTC. Translating gives CASSLAGSSGYTF. Filled out from reference TRBV5-4 and TRBJ1-2, the complete variable domain reads ETGVTQSPTHLIKTRGQQVTLRCSSQSGHNTVSWYQQALGQGPQFIFQYYREEENGRGNFPPRFSGLQFPNYSSELNVNALELDDSALYLCASSLAGSSGYTFGSGTRLTVV.